The 26 T cell receptor beta chains presented below share a single source sample, sequenced in a study of CD8+ T cells in alopecia areata. The treatment denotes: oral pan-JAK inhibitor, 5-10 mg twice daily. RNA was extracted and reverse transcribed into cDNA as the sequencing template. Sequenced by immunoSEQ multiplex PCR; TCRdb stores in-frame clones only, minus some. The sample includes about 150,000 clones, nearly 55% seen only once; the top ten take about 16%. This specimen consisted of CD8+ T cells sorted from blood, obtained at week 4, from a patient treated with tofacitinib. All receptors derive from a human donor with alopecia areata.

The rearrangement links TRBV27 to TRBJ1-6, with D perhaps matching TRBD1 (6 bases). CDR1 and CDR2 from the germline V gene are MNHEY and SMNVEV (reference sequence). The CDR3 is 13 amino acids. Trimming took 7 bases from V and 9 from J, leaving 13 bases between them. CDR3 amino acids: CASTYREGSPLHF. Written as DNA, the CDR3 is TGTGCCAGCACCTACAGGGAGGGTTCACCCCTCCACTTT.

This clone was picked up a small number of times. The V and J genes are TRBV7-3 and TRBJ2-1; 10 bases map to TRBD2. The V gene end was trimmed by 4 bases and the J gene end by 8 bases; junction bases not matched to a gene: 5. Germline V gene data show CDR1 as SGHTA and CDR2 as FQGTGA. This CDR3 is built from 14 residues. The CDR3 loop reads CASSSAGGEYEQFF. The CDR3 bases are TGTGCCAGCAGCTCAGCGGGAGGGGAATATGAGCAGTTCTTC.

J is TRBJ1-1 and V is TRBV30, with D perhaps TRBD1 (6 bases). The CDR3 covers 13 residues. From germline, CDR1 is GTSNPN and CDR2 SVGIG (reference sequence). Trimming pared 4 bases from V and 5 bases from J, leaving 14 bases between. Here the CDR3 DNA reads TGTGCCTGGACCCCAGGGGTAATGACTGAAGCTTTCTTT. Amino acids: CAWTPGVMTEAFF.

In DNA form, the CDR3 reads TGCGCCAGCAGTGACGACAGAGTCTATGGCTACACCTTC. The encoded protein is CASSDDRVYGYTF. The chain uses TRBV10-2 and TRBJ1-2; perhaps TRBD1 as D (5 bases). The CDR3 covers 13 residues. Per the germline V gene, CDR1 is WSHSY and CDR2 is SAAADI. Trimming removed 3 bases at V and 4 bases at J, with 9 bases between.

This clone was recorded a few times. The chain recombines TRBV27 with TRBJ2-1; TRBD2 is a possible D gene (6 bases). Trimming pared 8 bases from V and 9 bases from J, leaving 14 bases between. The CDR3 is made up of 12 amino acids. The germline CDR1 and CDR2 sequences are MNHEY and SMNVEV (reference sequence). The CDR3 sequence: CASLSWRGEQFF. The DNA of the CDR3 is TGTGCCAGCCTTTCTTGGCGGGGTGAGCAGTTCTTC.

This clone was counted only a few times. Other nucleotide sequences from this sample produce the same CDR3. The J gene is TRBJ2-5, the V gene TRBV6-5; 7 bases line up with TRBD2. V was pared by 0 bases and J by 5 bases, with 0 bases of the junction left unmatched. Germline-derived CDR1 and CDR2 are MNHEY and SVGAGI. The CDR3 is made up of 13 amino acids. The CDR3 sequence is CASSYSSGETQYF. CDR3 coding DNA: TGTGCCAGCAGTTACTCTAGCGGGGAGACCCAGTACTTC.

This clone was recorded a few times. V and J are TRBV7-9 and TRBJ1-1; D not certain. V lost 1 base, J lost 5 bases, and 11 bases lay in between. CDR3 length: 14 amino acids. The germline V gene has CDR1 SEHNR and CDR2 FQNEAQ (reference sequence). The CDR3 DNA follows: TGTGCCAGCAGCTTAGGAAGCGGCGGGACTGAAGCTTTCTTT. It translates to CASSLGSGGTEAFF.

This clone has a handful of counts. The chain joins TRBV28 to TRBJ2-7, with 8 positions matching TRBD1. V shed 5 bases and J 8 bases; nucleotides not matched to a gene: 11. The CDR3 runs 14 residues. Germline V gene data show CDR1 as MDHEN and CDR2 as SYDVKM. The CDR3 protein is CASSQTGETMKQYF. The CDR3 DNA reads TGTGCCAGCAGTCAGACAGGGGAGACTATGAAGCAGTACTTC.

This chain connects TRBV29-1 to TRBJ2-2; D not resolved. Germline CDR1 SQVTM, CDR2 ANQGSEA. Trimming shortened V by 2 bases and J by 2 bases, and 6 bases separated the two germline ends. The CDR3 covers 13 residues. The CDR3 sequence: CSVEFLNTGELFF. The DNA for the CDR3 is TGCAGCGTTGAATTTCTTAACACCGGGGAGCTGTTTTTT.

The V gene is TRBV29-1, the J gene TRBJ2-7, with 11 bases aligning to TRBD2. Germline loops: CDR1 SQVTM, CDR2 ANQGSEA. After removal of 1 base from V and 6 bases from J, the junction contained 5 bases not matched to a gene. The CDR3 loop spans 14 amino acids. This CDR3 reads CSVEVPLAGVEQYF. Here the CDR3 DNA reads TGCAGCGTTGAAGTCCCACTAGCGGGGGTCGAGCAGTACTTC.

In its sample, this clone was seen a few times. This rearrangement joins TRBV7-9 to TRBJ2-7, with D maybe TRBD1 (6 bases). The ends were cut back, 3 bases at V and 7 bases at J, with 13 bases in the middle. Germline CDR1 is SEHNR and CDR2 is FQNEAQ (reference sequence). The CDR3 is 13 amino acids. The DNA of the CDR3 is TGTGCCAGCAGCTTCCAGGGGAATGAAGAGCAGTACTTC. This sequence encodes CASSFQGNEEQYF.

A single count supports this clone. V is TRBV30 and J is TRBJ1-6; 7 bases map to TRBD1. Germline lookup yields CDR1 GTSNPN and CDR2 SVGIG (reference sequence). The V gene end was trimmed by 0 bases and the J gene end by 7 bases; junction bases not matched to a gene: 3. This CDR3 comprises 14 residues. The DNA of the CDR3 is TGTGCCTGGAGTGTTGACAGGGCCAATTCACCCCTCCACTTT. Translation gives CAWSVDRANSPLHF.

This clone turned up a few times. V is TRBV5-6 and J is TRBJ1-1; 8 bases map to TRBD1. CDR1 SGHDT and CDR2 YYEEEE come from the germline V gene. This CDR3 has 15 residues. V lost 2 bases and J lost 0; bases outside the gene matches: 3. CDR3 protein: CASSFWTGMNTEAFF. CDR3 DNA: TGTGCCAGCAGCTTCTGGACAGGGATGAACACTGAAGCTTTCTTT.

This clone occurred a few times. This chain uses TRBV11-2 with TRBJ2-7; no clear D. V was pared by 3 bases and J by 2 bases, with 8 bases between. This CDR3 spans 13 amino acids. From germline, CDR1 is SGHAT and CDR2 FQNNGV. In DNA form, the CDR3 reads TGTGCCAGCAGCTTCTGGCAGACCTACGAGCAGTACTTC. Its protein product is CASSFWQTYEQYF.

V gene TRBV5-8 combines with J gene TRBJ1-1; no reliable D call. The CDR3 extends over 13 amino acids. CDR1 is SGHTS, CDR2 YDEGEE, per germline. Trimming stripped 4 bases from V and 3 bases from J, with 10 bases between. In nucleotides, the CDR3 is TGTGCCAGCAGCAAAGTGGAGGACACTGAAGCTTTCTTT. Protein product: CASSKVEDTEAFF.

The genes are TRBV5-6 and TRBJ1-2, with TRBD1 matching over 9 bases. V was pared by 4 bases and J by 5 bases, with 6 bases of the junction left unmatched. This CDR3 contains 14 residues. In germline, CDR1 is SGHDT, CDR2 YYEEEE. CDR3 residues: CASSPQGAQYGYTF. Written as DNA, the CDR3 is TGTGCCAGCAGCCCACAGGGGGCTCAATATGGCTACACCTTC.

V is TRBV9 and J is TRBJ1-1; D gene unclear. Between the trimmed V and J ends, which lost 2 bases and 10 bases, there was a span of 12 bases. CDR1 SGDLS and CDR2 YYNGEE come from the germline V gene. CDR3 size: 12 residues. The CDR3 nucleotides are TGTGCCAGCAGCGTCATGGGGAATCCAGCTTTCTTT. Translation: CASSVMGNPAFF.

This clone occurred a few times. V is TRBV11-1 and J is TRBJ2-1; 7 positions agree with TRBD2. This CDR3 spans 13 amino acids. The germline V gene encodes CDR1 SGHAT and CDR2 FQDESV (reference sequence). After removal of 3 bases from V and 7 bases from J, the junction contained 3 bases not matched to a gene. The CDR3 loop reads CASSLLGGNEQFF. CDR3 DNA sequence: TGTGCCAGCAGCTTGTTGGGGGGGAATGAGCAGTTCTTC.

The V gene is TRBV25-1, the J gene TRBJ2-1; no clear D. This CDR3 has 12 amino acids. Per germline, CDR1 MGHDK and CDR2 SYGVNS. Between the trimmed V and J ends, which lost 8 bases and 9 bases, there was a span of 14 bases. DNA of the CDR3: TGTGCCAGCGGCTGGCCGGGCAGTGAGCAGTTCTTC. This translates into CASGWPGSEQFF.

In this sample, this clone turned up a few times. The chain recombines TRBV5-4 with TRBJ1-2, with 9 nucleotides matching TRBD1. The CDR3 contains 14 residues. V shed 3 bases and J 5 bases; nucleotides not matched to a gene: 5. Germline values: CDR1 SGHNT, CDR2 YYREEE (reference sequence). In DNA form, the CDR3 reads TGTGCCAGCAGCTGGACGGACAGGGGTTATGGCTACACCTTC. Its translation: CASSWTDRGYGYTF.

The chain employs TRBV6-6 and TRBJ2-5, with D possibly TRBD2 on 6 matching bases. The germline V gene has CDR1 MNHNY and CDR2 SVGAGI (reference sequence). V was trimmed by 5 bases and J by 4 bases, leaving 14 bases between them. The CDR3 extends over 14 amino acids. CDR3 in amino acids: CASSTLEGRETQYF. The CDR3 DNA is TGTGCCAGCAGTACCCTGGAGGGGCGAGAGACCCAGTACTTC.

The rearrangement uses TRBV9 and TRBJ1-1; no definite D call. With 0 bases removed from V and 0 bases from J, the gap between germline ends came to 3 bases. The CDR3 extends over 13 amino acids. The germline CDR1 and CDR2 sequences are SGDLS and YYNGEE. This chain's CDR3 is CASSVALNTEAFF. In nucleotides, the CDR3 is TGTGCCAGCAGCGTAGCGCTGAACACTGAAGCTTTCTTT.

The gene calls are TRBV5-4 and TRBJ1-1; D not resolved. The V end lost 0 bases, the J end lost 1 base, and 10 bases lay between the germline ends. Germline CDR1 is SGHNT and CDR2 is YYREEE (reference sequence). The CDR3 runs 15 residues. CDR3 in DNA: TGTGCCAGCAGCTTGGGGTCCCTAGGGAACACTGAAGCTTTCTTT. Encoded protein: CASSLGSLGNTEAFF.

This chain uses TRBV4-3 with TRBJ1-1; TRBD1 might be the D (6 bases). Germline-derived CDR1 and CDR2 are LGHNA and YSLEER. V gave up 1 base and J gave up 5 bases, with 14 bases separating them. The CDR3 is made up of 15 amino acids. CDR3 DNA sequence: TGCGCCAGCAGCCAAGTGTGGGGGGCGAGTACTGAAGCTTTCTTT. This sequence encodes CASSQVWGASTEAFF.

The gene calls are TRBV27 and TRBJ1-2; D unresolved. V was cut by 6 bases and J by 6 bases, with 20 bases left in between. The CDR3 has 15 amino acids. Germline V CDR1 and CDR2: MNHEY, SMNVEV (reference sequence). The CDR3: CASSLSPVFGDGYTF. DNA for the CDR3: TGTGCCAGCAGCTTGAGTCCCGTCTTTGGGGATGGCTACACCTTC.

The rearrangement links TRBV15 to TRBJ1-6, with unresolved D. Germline CDR1 LNHNV, CDR2 YYDKDF (reference sequence). The V end lost 0 bases, the J end lost 5 bases, and 14 bases lay between the germline ends. The CDR3 is 17 residues long. The CDR3 nucleotides read TGTGCCACCAGCAGAGAGAGGGAAGGGTTGGATAATTCACCCCTCCACTTT. Encoded protein: CATSREREGLDNSPLHF.